The TCR beta chain described here comes from a study of shared clonotypes between healthy human individuals. General study results and limits: Among the subsets, naive ones generally showed larger estimated richness than memory ones.

Per germline, CDR1 SGHKS and CDR2 YYEKEE (reference sequence). Trimming pared 1 base from V and 5 bases from J, leaving 6 bases between. The CDR3 length is 12 residues. Naive CD8 cells were CD45RO-negative, positively selected for CCR7, excluding terminally differentiated effector memory CD45RA+ cells. Turning to this clone: Its matching antigen is unknown.

Produced via immunoSEQ multiplex PCR; TCRdb's table is partial and in-frame only. The data hold about 2,200,000 clones, with about 93% observed a single time. The receptor's source is a man in his late teens or twenties in good health. Some clones in this sample may be carry-over from other donors' samples. The sequencing input was naive CD8+ T cells from PBMCs. The V call is TRBV5-5, the J call TRBJ1-1; D gene uncertain. The CDR3 bases are TGTGCCAGCAGCTTGTTTATAACTGAAGCTTTCTTT. Protein product: CASSLFITEAFF.